These 13 T cell receptor beta chains came from one sample sequenced in a study of blood T cells in healthy people across ages. Sample-barcoded 5' priming and a J-beta primer mix drove a second PCR of 7 to 11 cycles. One entry per CDR3 protein, called by TCRdb with MiXCR from the 5' RACE reads. The table has roughly 1,300,000 distinct CDR3 sequences, around 59% seen once. Input material: blood. These receptors came from a man between 18 and 29 years old in good health.

The V and J genes are TRBV4-1 and TRBJ2-4; D tentatively reads TRBD1 or TRBD2 (5 bases each). The CDR3 is 15 amino acids. V was cut by 1 base and J by 5 bases, with 12 bases left in between. The V gene's germline CDR1 is MGHRA and CDR2 YSYEKL. The CDR3 here is CASSQVGTIQNIQYF. As DNA, the CDR3 is TGCGCCAGCAGCCAAGTTGGGACCATTCAAAACATTCAGTACTTC.

This clonotype was detected a few times. The gene calls are TRBV20-1 and TRBJ1-1; D unresolved. There are 10 residues in the CDR3. V was pared by 3 bases and J by 7 bases, with 6 bases between. Germline CDR1 DFQATT, CDR2 SNEGSKA (reference sequence). This chain's CDR3 is CSASKHEAFF. The CDR3, as DNA: TGCAGTGCTAGCAAGCATGAAGCTTTCTTT.

In its sample, this clonotype was seen a few times. The rearrangement links TRBV20-1 to TRBJ2-7; the D is unclear. The CDR3 is 14 amino acids. Trimming left V 3 bases short and J 0 bases short, with 12 bases between. From germline, CDR1 is DFQATT and CDR2 SNEGSKA (reference sequence). The CDR3 loop is CSARFRFGSYEQYF. The CDR3 DNA reads TGCAGTGCTAGGTTCAGGTTCGGCTCCTACGAGCAGTACTTC.

The J gene is TRBJ2-2, the V gene TRBV12-3 or TRBV12-4; 8 nucleotides align to TRBD1. V was clipped by 2 bases and J by 3 bases; unmatched bases: 5. The CDR3 is 16 amino acids. The CDR3 DNA sequence: TGTGCCAGCAGTTTACAGGGGGCGATCGACACCGGGGAGCTGTTTTTT. Residues: CASSLQGAIDTGELFF.

The rearrangement uses TRBV29-1 and TRBJ2-7; D possibly corresponds to TRBD1 (6 bases). V was cut by 8 bases and J by 0 bases, with 14 bases left in between. This CDR3 spans 13 amino acids. From germline, CDR1 is SQVTM and CDR2 ANQGSEA. The CDR3 nucleotides are TGCAGCATCCTGGACAGATACTCCTACGAGCAGTACTTC. Translated: CSILDRYSYEQYF.

Comments on this clonotype: Mismatch with germline at one junction end may stem from a read error. The chain links TRBV11-2 to TRBJ2-5, with D tentatively TRBD1 or TRBD2 (5 bases each). This CDR3 has 14 residues. CDR1 SGHAT and CDR2 FQNNGV come from the germline V gene. CDR3 sequence (DNA): TGTGCCAGCAGCTTAGTCCTGATGGGGGAGACCCGGTACTTC. Its translation: CASSLVLMGETRYF.

This clonotype was picked up a small number of times. The chain links TRBV12-3 or TRBV12-4 to TRBJ2-5, with D possibly TRBD2 on 7 matching bases. Trimming took off 5 bases at V and 2 bases at J, with 21 bases between the two ends. This CDR3 is 17 amino acids long. Written as DNA, the CDR3 is TGTGCCAGCAGTCTCCTGGGGGCGGGGGACCTTCAAGAGACCCAGTACTTC. Translated: CASSLLGAGDLQETQYF.

This clonotype was seen a single time. The V gene is TRBV7-9, the J gene TRBJ2-7, with a tentative D call TRBD2 (6 bases). Trimming took off 4 bases at V and 3 bases at J, with 13 bases between the two ends. Germline lookup yields CDR1 SEHNR and CDR2 FQNEAQ (reference sequence). The CDR3 has 14 residues. CDR3 DNA sequence: TGTGCCAGCAGCTCCGGAGGGGAACTCTACGAGCAGTACTTC. It yields the protein CASSSGGELYEQYF.

The chain uses TRBV20-1 and TRBJ2-3, with a tentative D call TRBD1 (5 bases). The CDR3 has 17 amino acids. Trimming left V 3 bases short and J 3 bases short, with 22 bases between. Germline CDR1 reads DFQATT; CDR2 reads SNEGSKA (reference sequence). CDR3 amino acids: CSASKIGPGRRTDTQYF. For the CDR3, the DNA is TGCAGTGCTAGTAAAATCGGTCCAGGGCGTCGAACAGATACGCAGTATTTT.

The chain employs TRBV27 and TRBJ1-5; weak D call: TRBD1 (6 bases). CDR3 length: 15 amino acids. V lost 6 bases, J lost 6 bases, and 18 bases lay in between. Germline CDR1 MNHEY, CDR2 SMNVEV (reference sequence). This CDR3 is CASRRGAAGRQPQHF. The CDR3, as DNA: TGTGCCAGCAGGAGGGGGGCGGCAGGGCGTCAGCCCCAGCATTTT.

The V call is TRBV15, the J call TRBJ2-5; TRBD1 matches 10 bases. The J call may be in error: the DNA end matches TRBJ2-7 better. CDR3 length equals 15 residues. Germline V lookup: CDR1 LNHNV, CDR2 YYDKDF (reference sequence). The chain's CDR3 is CATRIVTGGAYEQYF. The CDR3 bases are TGTGCCACCAGGATCGTGACAGGGGGCGCCTACGAGCAGTACTTC.

The chain is built from TRBV7-2 and TRBJ2-1; tentative D call: TRBD1 (6 bases). The V end lost 5 bases, the J end lost 4 bases, and 12 bases lay between the germline ends. The length of the CDR3 is 14 residues. Germline V gene sequence: CDR1 SGHTA, CDR2 FQGNSA. The chain's CDR3 is CASSIGTNYNEQFF. The CDR3 region has the DNA TGTGCCAGCAGCATCGGGACAAATTACAATGAGCAGTTCTTC.

The chain employs TRBV4-2 and TRBJ2-7, with D perhaps assigned TRBD1 or TRBD2 (5 bases each). Germline assignment: CDR1 LGHNA and CDR2 YNFKEQ. CDR3 length equals 17 residues. V dropped 1 base and J dropped 2 bases, with 18 bases sitting between them. The CDR3 region has the DNA TGTGCCAGCAGCCAAGGACCTCCCGGGACGCTTACCTACGAGCAGTACTTC. Encoded protein: CASSQGPPGTLTYEQYF.